This T cell receptor beta chain was documented in a study of cytomegalovirus exposure and HLA in healthy donors. The wider study: The study's early data release held some 85 million unique TCRs from HLA-typed donors. General study points: For TCR beta chains, V- and J-gene trimming was later linked to a missense DCLRE1C variant. Among the sequence variants, a highly shared cluster was likely an artifact of sequencing.

The PCR made use of 60 Vbeta and 13 Jbeta primers. Data came from immunoSEQ multiplex PCR; TCRdb stores just in-frame clones and leaves some out. This sample has 95,000 or so clones, with about four fifths found just once. CDR1 is MNHNY, CDR2 SVGAGI, per germline (reference sequence). The CDR3 covers 15 residues. V gave up 8 bases and J gave up 3 bases, with 16 bases separating them. About this clone itself: Its antigen is undetermined.

The receptor was derived from a woman between 40 and 55 years old in good health and CMV-seronegative. Sequencing was performed on PBMCs. The V call is TRBV6-6, the J call TRBJ2-2; TRBD1 might be the D (6 bases). The CDR3 sequence: CASLLGGSDTGELFF. For the CDR3, the DNA is TGTGCCAGCTTGTTAGGGGGATCTGACACCGGGGAGCTGTTTTTT.